One sample yielded the 30 T cell receptor beta chains listed below, sequenced in a study of blood T cell repertoires in COVID-19 (dated by TCRdb to 2018 to 2020). Libraries were built with the immunoSEQ multiplex PCR assay. In TCRdb, the immuneACCESS table is reduced to in-frame sequences with V and J assigned. These tables do not hold every clone; where another copy was compared, an unresolved V gene accounts for under half, and the others remain unexplained. The sample records around 200,000 clones, about 90% of which are singletons. Jointly, the top ten make up about 12% of the sample. Sequencing was carried out using peripheral blood. The receptors derive from a woman aged 18-29 years who had recovered from COVID-19.

The chain has TRBV5-4 and TRBJ2-1; 9 bases agree with TRBD2. The germline V gene has CDR1 SGHNT and CDR2 YYREEE (reference sequence). This CDR3 contains 16 residues. Trimming removed 6 bases from V and 0 bases from J; junction bases left unmatched: 7. The CDR3 protein is CASKPRAGGSYNEQFF. CDR3 DNA sequence: TGTGCCAGCAAGCCTAGAGCGGGAGGCTCCTACAATGAGCAGTTCTTC.

In DNA, the CDR3 is TGTGCCAGCAGCCTCGGAGGACAGTCTACTTCACCCCTCCACTTT. It encodes CASSLGGQSTSPLHF. This rearrangement joins TRBV11-1 to TRBJ1-6, with D perhaps TRBD1 (6 bases). There are 15 residues in the CDR3. V was pared by 5 bases and J by 9 bases, with 17 bases between. The germline gives CDR1 SGHAT, CDR2 FQDESV (reference sequence).

This chain uses TRBV18 with TRBJ1-2, with 9 bases identical to TRBD1. This CDR3 contains 15 residues. J lost 5 bases, V lost 2 bases, and 6 bases had no gene match. Looked up from germline, CDR1 is KGHSH and CDR2 is LQKENI. The CDR3 loop reads CASSPSTGGGYGYTF. The CDR3 DNA sequence: TGTGCCAGCTCACCATCCACAGGGGGCGGGTATGGCTACACCTTC.

This clone turned up a few times. The chain has TRBV6-1 and TRBJ1-5; 8 nucleotides align to TRBD1. Per germline, CDR1 MNHNS and CDR2 SASEGT. This CDR3 is 14 amino acids long. With 2 bases clipped from V and 7 bases from J, the junction kept 4 bases outside the gene matches. In DNA, the CDR3 is TGTGCCAGCAGTGAACAGGGGGCAAGGCAGCCCCAGCATTTT. Protein sequence: CASSEQGARQPQHF.

V is TRBV4-3 and J is TRBJ2-1; 9 nucleotides align to TRBD2. CDR1 LGHNA and CDR2 YSLEER come from the germline V gene. V shed 0 bases, J shed 0 bases, and the junction held 0 bases outside the gene matches. This CDR3 spans 16 amino acids. CDR3: CASSQDSGSSYNEQFF. CDR3 bases: TGCGCCAGCAGCCAAGATAGCGGGAGCTCCTACAATGAGCAGTTCTTC.

This chain uses TRBV6-2 or TRBV6-3 with TRBJ1-2; D is undetermined. V was trimmed by 0 bases and J by 4 bases, leaving 9 bases between them. The CDR3 length is 14 residues. CDR1 and CDR2 from the germline V gene are MNHEY and SVGEGT. CDR3: CASSYSLGAYGYTF. The CDR3 DNA sequence: TGTGCCAGCAGTTACTCGTTGGGCGCCTATGGCTACACCTTC.

The chain recombines TRBV19 with TRBJ1-1; D may be TRBD1 (5 bases). The CDR3 has 14 residues. Trimming removed 2 bases from V and 3 bases from J, with 10 bases in between. Per germline, CDR1 LNHDA and CDR2 SQIVND (reference sequence). The CDR3 region is CASSIQGRHTEAFF. CDR3 DNA: TGTGCCAGTAGTATACAGGGTCGGCACACTGAAGCTTTCTTT.

This clone has only a few counts. The rearrangement joins TRBV28 to TRBJ1-2; D possibly corresponds to TRBD1 (5 bases). V was trimmed by 2 bases and J by 4 bases, leaving 14 bases between them. Germline V gene sequence: CDR1 MDHEN, CDR2 SYDVKM. The CDR3 has 15 amino acids. The CDR3 is CASSLAGPLSYGYTF. The CDR3 DNA reads as TGTGCCAGCAGTTTAGCGGGACCGCTTTCCTATGGCTACACCTTC.

The V call is TRBV6-1, the J call TRBJ2-3, with 11 bases aligning to TRBD2. V trimming: 3 bases; J trimming: 4 bases; junction bases outside the gene matches: 3. The V gene's germline CDR1 is MNHNS and CDR2 SASEGT. The CDR3 contains 15 residues. The CDR3 DNA sequence: TGTGCCAGCAGTGAGGTAGCGGGAGGGCCAGATACGCAGTATTTT. Translated: CASSEVAGGPDTQYF.

The chain uses TRBV18 and TRBJ1-5, with TRBD1 identical over 9 bases. The trim removed 2 bases at V and 0 bases at J, leaving 2 bases unmatched. Per the germline V gene, CDR1 is KGHSH and CDR2 is LQKENI. The CDR3 covers 16 residues. The CDR3 sequence: CASSPRDRVSNQPQHF. The CDR3 DNA follows: TGTGCCAGCTCACCAAGGGACAGGGTTAGCAATCAGCCCCAGCATTTT.

The count of this clone is one. This chain uses TRBV30 with TRBJ2-7; 9 positions match TRBD1. With V trimmed by 1 base and J by 5 bases, 9 bases remained unmatched. CDR1 is GTSNPN and CDR2 is SVGIG in the germline V gene (reference sequence). The CDR3 runs 15 residues. CDR3 in DNA: TGTGCCTGGAGTGGAGGGACAGGGATTTTCAACGAGCAGTACTTC. Protein: CAWSGGTGIFNEQYF.

The chain combines TRBV4-2 with TRBJ1-3; D gene ambiguous. Germline V gene lookup returns CDR1 LGHNA and CDR2 YNFKEQ. CDR3 length: 14 residues. With 4 bases removed from V and 0 bases from J, the gap between germline ends came to 7 bases. CDR3 amino acids: CASSLGSSGNTIYF. DNA for the CDR3: TGTGCCAGCAGCCTAGGGAGCTCTGGAAACACCATATATTTT.

CDR3 sequence reads: CASSMAGTGYEQYF. Written as DNA, the CDR3 is TGTGCCAGTAGTATGGCCGGGACAGGCTACGAGCAGTACTTC. The chain links TRBV19 to TRBJ2-7; 8 nucleotides line up with TRBD1. The V gene end was trimmed by 3 bases and the J gene end by 3 bases; junction bases not matched to a gene: 4. Germline CDR1 reads LNHDA; CDR2 reads SQIVND (reference sequence). The CDR3 length is 14 residues.

The V gene is TRBV4-3, the J gene TRBJ1-1; possibly TRBD1 for D (6 bases). Germline CDR1 and CDR2: LGHNA and YSLEER. V lost 3 bases and J 1 base, leaving 9 bases between the germline ends. This CDR3 contains 14 residues. CDR3 in amino acids: CASSHGTTNTEAFF. As DNA, the CDR3 is TGCGCCAGCAGCCACGGGACAACGAACACTGAAGCTTTCTTT.

V gene TRBV2 combines with J gene TRBJ2-5; perhaps TRBD2 as D (6 bases). The V gene's germline CDR1 is SNHLY and CDR2 FYNNEI. CDR3 length: 14 amino acids. The germline V and J ends were trimmed by 9 bases and 1 base, with 15 bases remaining between them. CDR3 amino acids: CARRGKGAQETQYF. As DNA, the CDR3 is TGTGCCAGACGGGGGAAAGGGGCCCAAGAGACCCAGTACTTC.

The chain uses TRBV30 and TRBJ1-1; D gene uncertain. Germline values: CDR1 GTSNPN, CDR2 SVGIG (reference sequence). V shed 4 bases and J shed 6 bases, with 12 bases lying between them. The CDR3 is made up of 12 amino acids. The CDR3 here is CAWTQLGAEAFF. The CDR3 bases are TGTGCCTGGACGCAGCTGGGAGCTGAAGCTTTCTTT.

The V call is TRBV10-1, the J call TRBJ1-1; D may be TRBD1 (5 bases). Trimming cost V 4 bases and J 8 bases, with 11 bases left between them. From germline, CDR1 is WNHNN and CDR2 SYGVQD (reference sequence). The CDR3 is 12 residues long. CDR3 sequence: CASSAGPSEAFF. CDR3 DNA sequence: TGCGCCAGCAGTGCAGGGCCATCAGAAGCTTTCTTT.

J is TRBJ2-7 and V is TRBV7-2; D perhaps matches TRBD1 (6 bases). The CDR3 is 12 amino acids. Trimming cost V 4 bases and J 3 bases, with 7 bases left between them. The germline V gene encodes CDR1 SGHTA and CDR2 FQGNSA. The CDR3 sequence: CASSSRGYEQYF. In DNA, the CDR3 is TGTGCCAGCAGCTCCAGGGGCTACGAGCAGTACTTC.

The chain combines TRBV3-1 (or the pseudogene TRBV3-2) with TRBJ1-1; D may be TRBD1 (6 bases). The CDR3 has 16 amino acids. Germline CDR1 reads LGHDT; CDR2 reads YNNKEL (reference sequence). The V end was cut by 1 base, the J end by 2 bases, with 14 bases between. The CDR3 DNA reads as TGTGCCAGCAGCCAAGTAGTGGACAGAGAAAACACTGAAGCTTTCTTT. Translation gives CASSQVVDRENTEAFF.

The V call is TRBV27, the J call TRBJ2-3; 8 nucleotides agree with TRBD1. V shed 2 bases, J shed 3 bases, and the junction held 4 bases outside the gene matches. The CDR3 contains 15 residues. Germline CDR1 and CDR2: MNHEY and SMNVEV (reference sequence). Written as DNA, the CDR3 is TGTGCCAGCAGTTTACGACAGGGGAGGACAGATACGCAGTATTTT. Its protein product is CASSLRQGRTDTQYF.

The chain recombines TRBV3-1 (or the pseudogene TRBV3-2) with TRBJ1-2; no clear D gene. The CDR3 loop spans 16 amino acids. Trimming shortened V by 0 bases and J by 0 bases, and 11 bases separated the two germline ends. CDR1 is LGHDT, CDR2 YNNKEL, per germline (reference sequence). DNA of the CDR3: TGTGCCAGCAGCCAAGATTGGAGTCCAGCTAACTATGGCTACACCTTC. This translates into CASSQDWSPANYGYTF.

V usage is TRBV24-1 and J usage is TRBJ2-1, with TRBD2 matching over 9 bases. This CDR3 is 17 amino acids long. Germline V gene sequence: CDR1 KGHDR, CDR2 SFDVKD. With 4 bases clipped from V and 0 bases from J, the junction kept 6 bases outside the gene matches. This CDR3 is CATSDTGLAPSYNEQFF. In nucleotides, the CDR3 is TGTGCCACCAGTGACACCGGACTAGCGCCCTCCTACAATGAGCAGTTCTTC.

The rearrangement links TRBV15 to TRBJ1-2; D is undetermined. Deletions cut 4 bases from V and 4 bases from J, with 16 bases between. CDR1 is LNHNV, CDR2 YYDKDF, per germline (reference sequence). This CDR3 has 15 amino acids. The CDR3 loop reads CATSNLLGPIYGYTF. As DNA, the CDR3 is TGTGCCACCAGCAACCTTTTGGGCCCAATCTATGGCTACACCTTC. Full variable domain (remainder filled in from reference TRBV15 and TRBJ1-2): DAMVIQNPRYQVTQFGKPVTLSCSQTLNHNVMYWYQQKSSQAPKLLFHYYDKDFNNEADTPDNFQSRRPNTSFCFLDIRSPGLGDTAMYLCATSNLLGPIYGYTFGSGTRLTVV.

The chain combines TRBV7-2 with TRBJ2-7, with D tentatively TRBD1 (6 bases). Germline CDR1 and CDR2: SGHTA and FQGNSA. This CDR3 is 17 amino acids long. V lost 2 bases to trimming and J lost 3 bases, with 20 bases between them. The CDR3 protein is CASSLQVRTGQRYEQYF. The CDR3 coding sequence is TGTGCCAGCAGCTTACAAGTCCGAACAGGACAGCGCTACGAGCAGTACTTC.

This sequence joins TRBV7-9 and TRBJ1-1, with D tentatively TRBD1 (5 bases). The germline V and J ends were trimmed by 5 bases and 2 bases, with 27 bases remaining between them. Germline CDR1 and CDR2: SEHNR and FQNEAQ (reference sequence). This CDR3 is built from 19 residues. The CDR3 bases are TGTGCCAGCAGCCTTCCGAGGCAAGGCCCGGGGGTGGGTAACACTGAAGCTTTCTTT. Protein product: CASSLPRQGPGVGNTEAFF.

This clone was counted once. The chain employs TRBV7-2 and TRBJ2-7; 11 bases line up with TRBD2. CDR1 and CDR2 from the germline V gene are SGHTA and FQGNSA. The CDR3 covers 15 residues. V trimming: 5 bases; J trimming: 4 bases; junction bases outside the gene matches: 7. The CDR3 DNA sequence: TGTGCCAGCAGCCAATTTAGCGGGAGGGAGTACGAGCAGTACTTC. It specifies CASSQFSGREYEQYF.

This sequence joins TRBV11-3 and TRBJ2-2, with 7 bases fitting TRBD2. This CDR3 comprises 17 residues. Germline lookup yields CDR1 SGHNT and CDR2 YENEEA. V was pared by 11 bases and J by 1 base, with 16 bases of the junction left unmatched. The DNA of the CDR3 is TGTGCCGCCATCCCGTCGAAGGGGACTAAGAACACCGGGGAGCTGTTTTTT. Encoded protein: CAAIPSKGTKNTGELFF.

The gene calls are TRBV28 and TRBJ1-1; no clear D gene. CDR1 and CDR2 (germline): MDHEN, SYDVKM. The CDR3 runs 13 residues. Trimming removed 2 bases from V and 1 base from J, with 5 bases in between. CDR3 in amino acids: CASSLGRNTEAFF. DNA of the CDR3: TGTGCCAGCAGTTTAGGGAGGAACACTGAAGCTTTCTTT.

CDR3 protein: CASRRDSTYNEQFF. CDR3 nucleotide sequence: TGTGCCAGCAGACGGGACTCAACCTACAATGAGCAGTTCTTC. The J gene is TRBJ2-1, the V gene TRBV9; possible D gene TRBD2, 6 bases. With 5 bases removed from V and 2 bases from J, the gap between germline ends came to 11 bases. The CDR3 runs to 14 residues. CDR1 SGDLS and CDR2 YYNGEE come from the germline V gene.

The rearrangement uses TRBV4-2 and TRBJ1-6, with D possibly being TRBD1 (6 bases). This CDR3 region has 16 residues. V was pared by 3 bases and J by 6 bases, with 15 bases between. The germline gives CDR1 LGHNA, CDR2 YNFKEQ. This CDR3 is CASSHAEDRFNSPLHF. CDR3 bases: TGTGCCAGCAGCCATGCCGAGGACAGATTTAATTCACCCCTCCACTTT.